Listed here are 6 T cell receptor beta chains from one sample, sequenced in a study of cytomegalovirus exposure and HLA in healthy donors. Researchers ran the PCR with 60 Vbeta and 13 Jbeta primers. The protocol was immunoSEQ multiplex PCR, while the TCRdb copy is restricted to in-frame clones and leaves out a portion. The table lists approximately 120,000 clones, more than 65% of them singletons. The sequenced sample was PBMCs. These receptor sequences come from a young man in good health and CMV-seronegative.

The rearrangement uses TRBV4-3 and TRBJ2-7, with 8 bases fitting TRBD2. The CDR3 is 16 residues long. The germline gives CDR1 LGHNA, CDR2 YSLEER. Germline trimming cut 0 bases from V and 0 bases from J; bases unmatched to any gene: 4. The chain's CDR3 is CASSQELAGNSYEQYF. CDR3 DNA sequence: TGCGCCAGCAGCCAAGAGTTAGCGGGGAACTCCTACGAGCAGTACTTC.

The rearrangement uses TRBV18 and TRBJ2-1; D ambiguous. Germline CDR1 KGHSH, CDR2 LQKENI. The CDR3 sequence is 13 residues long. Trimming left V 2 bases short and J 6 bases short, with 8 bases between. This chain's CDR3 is CASSPAAVNEQFF. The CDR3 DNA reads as TGTGCCAGCTCACCAGCTGCGGTCAATGAGCAGTTCTTC. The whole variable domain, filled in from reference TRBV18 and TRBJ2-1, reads NAGVMQNPRHLVRRRGQEARLRCSPMKGHSHVYWYRQLPEEGLKFMVYLQKENIIDESGMPKERFSAEFPKEGPSILRIQQVVRGDSAAYFCASSPAAVNEQFFGPGTRLTVL.

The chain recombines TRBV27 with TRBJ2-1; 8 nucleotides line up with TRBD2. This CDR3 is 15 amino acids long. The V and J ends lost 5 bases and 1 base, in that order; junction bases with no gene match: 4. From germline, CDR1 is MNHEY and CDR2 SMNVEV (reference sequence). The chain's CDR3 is CASSPERGSYNEQFF. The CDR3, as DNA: TGTGCCAGCAGTCCTGAGCGGGGGTCCTACAATGAGCAGTTCTTC.

The CDR3 loop reads CASSLGGNYGYTF. For the CDR3, the DNA is TGTGCCAGCAGCTTGGGGGGGAACTATGGCTACACCTTC. The J gene is TRBJ1-2, the V gene TRBV7-9; weak D call: TRBD1 (5 bases). Germline V lookup: CDR1 SEHNR, CDR2 FQNEAQ (reference sequence). The CDR3 runs 13 residues. V lost 3 bases and J 2 bases, leaving 7 bases between the germline ends.

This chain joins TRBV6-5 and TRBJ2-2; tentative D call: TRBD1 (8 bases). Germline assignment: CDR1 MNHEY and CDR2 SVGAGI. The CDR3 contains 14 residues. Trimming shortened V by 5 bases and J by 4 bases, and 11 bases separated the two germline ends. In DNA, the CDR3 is TGTGCCAGCAGTACAGGGGGGGTCACCGGGGAGCTGTTTTTT. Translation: CASSTGGVTGELFF.

The CDR3 region is CASSLTGGGFRETQYF. The CDR3 coding sequence is TGCGCCAGCAGCCTGACGGGGGGAGGGTTTCGGGAGACCCAGTACTTC. The V call is TRBV4-1, the J call TRBJ2-5; 7 nucleotides agree with TRBD2. Trimming cost V 4 bases and J 5 bases; bases outside gene matches: 13. The germline gives CDR1 MGHRA, CDR2 YSYEKL. This CDR3 is 16 amino acids long.